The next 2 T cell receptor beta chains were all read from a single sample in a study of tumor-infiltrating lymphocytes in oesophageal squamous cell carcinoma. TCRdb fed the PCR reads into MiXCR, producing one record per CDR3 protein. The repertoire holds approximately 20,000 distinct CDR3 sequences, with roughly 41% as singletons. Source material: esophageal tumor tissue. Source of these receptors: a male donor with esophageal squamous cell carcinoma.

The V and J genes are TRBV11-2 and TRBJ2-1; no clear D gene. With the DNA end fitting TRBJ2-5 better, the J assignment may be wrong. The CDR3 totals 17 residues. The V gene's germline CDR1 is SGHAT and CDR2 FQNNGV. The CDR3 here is CASSGRGRQPKGETQYF. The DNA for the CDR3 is TGTGCCAGCAGCGGAAGAGGTCGTCAGCCCAAAGGAGAGACCCAGTACTTC.

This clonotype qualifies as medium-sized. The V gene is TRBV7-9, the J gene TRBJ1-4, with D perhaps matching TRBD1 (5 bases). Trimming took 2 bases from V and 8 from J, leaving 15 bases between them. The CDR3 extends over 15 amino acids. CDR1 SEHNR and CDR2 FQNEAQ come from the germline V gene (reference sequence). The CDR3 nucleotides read TGTGCCAGCAGCTTAAGGAGCCAGGGAAACGAAAAACTGTTTTTT. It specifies CASSLRSQGNEKLFF.